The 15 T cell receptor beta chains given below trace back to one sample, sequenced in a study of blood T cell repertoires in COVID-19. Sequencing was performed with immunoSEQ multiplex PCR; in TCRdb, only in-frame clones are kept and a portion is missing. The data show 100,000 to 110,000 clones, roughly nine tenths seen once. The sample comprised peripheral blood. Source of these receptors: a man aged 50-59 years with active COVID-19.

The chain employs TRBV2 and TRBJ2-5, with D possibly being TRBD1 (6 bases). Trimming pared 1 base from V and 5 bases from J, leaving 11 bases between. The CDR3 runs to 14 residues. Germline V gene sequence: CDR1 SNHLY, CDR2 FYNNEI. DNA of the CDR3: TGTGCCAGCAGTGAAGTGGGGGCTCGGGAGACCCAGTACTTC. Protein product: CASSEVGARETQYF.

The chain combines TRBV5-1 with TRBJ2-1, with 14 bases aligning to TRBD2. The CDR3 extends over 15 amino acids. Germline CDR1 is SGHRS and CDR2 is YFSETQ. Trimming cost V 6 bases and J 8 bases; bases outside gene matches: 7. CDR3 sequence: CASTSGTSGSDEQFF. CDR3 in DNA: TGCGCCAGCACCTCCGGGACTAGCGGGAGTGATGAGCAGTTCTTC.

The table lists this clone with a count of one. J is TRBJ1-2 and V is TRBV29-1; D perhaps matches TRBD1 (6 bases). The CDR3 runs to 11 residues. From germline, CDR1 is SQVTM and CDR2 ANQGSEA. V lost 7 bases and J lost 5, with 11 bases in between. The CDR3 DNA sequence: TGCAGCGCGGACAGCGGATATGGCTACACCTTC. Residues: CSADSGYGYTF.

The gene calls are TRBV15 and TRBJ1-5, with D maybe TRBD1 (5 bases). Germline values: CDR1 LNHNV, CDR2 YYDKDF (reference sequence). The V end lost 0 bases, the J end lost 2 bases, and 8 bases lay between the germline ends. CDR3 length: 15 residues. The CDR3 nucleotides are TGTGCCACCAGCAGAGAGGGGCACGGCAATCAGCCCCAGCATTTT. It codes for CATSREGHGNQPQHF.

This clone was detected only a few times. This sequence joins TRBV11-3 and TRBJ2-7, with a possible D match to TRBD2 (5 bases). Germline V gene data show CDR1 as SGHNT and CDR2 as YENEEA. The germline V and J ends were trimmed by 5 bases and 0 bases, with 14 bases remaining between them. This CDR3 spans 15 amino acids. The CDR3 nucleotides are TGTGCCAGCAGCGATGGAGGATCTCGCTCCTACGAGCAGTACGTC. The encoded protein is CASSDGGSRSYEQYV.

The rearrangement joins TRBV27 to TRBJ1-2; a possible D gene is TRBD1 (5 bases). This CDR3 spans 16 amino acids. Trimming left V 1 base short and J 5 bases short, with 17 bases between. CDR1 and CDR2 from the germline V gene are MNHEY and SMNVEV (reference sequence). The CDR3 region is CASSLWGDGRSYGYTF. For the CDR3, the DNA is TGTGCCAGCAGTTTATGGGGGGACGGCCGATCGTATGGCTACACCTTC.

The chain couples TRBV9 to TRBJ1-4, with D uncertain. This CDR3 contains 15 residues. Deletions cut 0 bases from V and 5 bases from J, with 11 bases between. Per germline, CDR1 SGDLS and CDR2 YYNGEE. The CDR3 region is CASSVDRGRNEKLFF. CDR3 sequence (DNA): TGTGCCAGCAGCGTAGATCGGGGTCGCAATGAAAAACTGTTTTTT.

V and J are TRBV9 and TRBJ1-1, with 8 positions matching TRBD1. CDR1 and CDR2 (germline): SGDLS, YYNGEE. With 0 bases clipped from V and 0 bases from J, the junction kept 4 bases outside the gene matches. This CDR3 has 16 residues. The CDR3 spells CASSVGDRWMNTEAFF. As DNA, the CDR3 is TGTGCCAGCAGCGTAGGGGACAGGTGGATGAACACTGAAGCTTTCTTT. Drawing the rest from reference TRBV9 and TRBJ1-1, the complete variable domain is DSGVTQTPKHLITATGQRVTLRCSPRSGDLSVYWYQQSLDQGLQFLIQYYNGEERAKGNILERFSAQQFPDLHSELNLSSLELGDSALYFCASSVGDRWMNTEAFFGQGTRLTVV.

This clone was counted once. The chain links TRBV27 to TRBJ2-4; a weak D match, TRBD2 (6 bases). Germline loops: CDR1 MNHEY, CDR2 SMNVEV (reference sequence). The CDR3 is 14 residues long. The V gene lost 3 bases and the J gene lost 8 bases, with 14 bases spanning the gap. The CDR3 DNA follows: TGTGCCAGCAGTTTCAGGCGGGGCTCAGACATTCAGTACTTC. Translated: CASSFRRGSDIQYF.

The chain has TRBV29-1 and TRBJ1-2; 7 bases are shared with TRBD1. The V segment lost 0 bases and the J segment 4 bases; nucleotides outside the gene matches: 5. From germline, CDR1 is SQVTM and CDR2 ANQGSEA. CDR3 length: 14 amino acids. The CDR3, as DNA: TGCAGCGTTGAAGAAGGGGGCAGGGGCTATGGCTACACCTTC. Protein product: CSVEEGGRGYGYTF. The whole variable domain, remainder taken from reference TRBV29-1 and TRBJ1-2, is SAVISQKPSRDICQRGTSLTIQCQVDSQVTMMFWYRQQPGQSLTLIATANQGSEATYESGFVIDKFPISRPNLTFSTLTVSNMSPEDSSIYLCSVEEGGRGYGYTFGSGTRLTVV.

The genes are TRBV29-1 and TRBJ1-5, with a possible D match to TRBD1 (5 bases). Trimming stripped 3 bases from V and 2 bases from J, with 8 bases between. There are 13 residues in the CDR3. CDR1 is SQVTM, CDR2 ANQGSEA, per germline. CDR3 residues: CSVDPGGNQPQHF. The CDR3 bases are TGCAGCGTTGACCCGGGGGGCAATCAGCCCCAGCATTTT.

The CDR3 nucleotides are TGTGCCAGCAGTAGCAGGATGAACACTGAAGCTTTCTTT. It yields the protein CASSSRMNTEAFF. The chain links TRBV6-5 to TRBJ1-1, with D hard to call. Deletions cut 5 bases from V and 0 bases from J, with 7 bases between. The CDR3 has 13 residues. From germline, CDR1 is MNHEY and CDR2 SVGAGI.

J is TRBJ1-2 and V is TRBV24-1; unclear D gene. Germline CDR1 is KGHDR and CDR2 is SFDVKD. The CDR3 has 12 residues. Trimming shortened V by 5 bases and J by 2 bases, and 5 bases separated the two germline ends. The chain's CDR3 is CATSAGNYGYTF. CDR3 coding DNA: TGTGCCACCAGTGCCGGGAACTATGGCTACACCTTC.

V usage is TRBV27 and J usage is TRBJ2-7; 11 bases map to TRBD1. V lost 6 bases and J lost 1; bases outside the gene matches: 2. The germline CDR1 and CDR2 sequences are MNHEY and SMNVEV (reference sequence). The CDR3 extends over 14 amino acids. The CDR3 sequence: CASRGTGGSYEQYF. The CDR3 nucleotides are TGTGCCAGCAGGGGGACAGGGGGTTCCTACGAGCAGTACTTC.

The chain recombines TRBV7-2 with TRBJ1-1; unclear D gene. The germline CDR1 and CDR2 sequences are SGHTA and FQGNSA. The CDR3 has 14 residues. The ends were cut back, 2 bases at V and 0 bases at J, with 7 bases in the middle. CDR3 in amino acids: CASSLIGLNTEAFF. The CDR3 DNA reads TGTGCCAGCAGCTTAATCGGTTTGAACACTGAAGCTTTCTTT.